The following is a TCR beta chain sequence with its context. Its antigen remains unidentified. The sample originates from a study of cytomegalovirus exposure and HLA in healthy donors. Findings of the study overall: The study recorded 164 TCR beta chains that were cytomegalovirus-associated. Reportedly, diagnosis of cytomegalovirus status by the classifier showed high specificity and sensitivity. A subsequent analysis found that TCR clusters from the first cohort also tended to co-occur in the roughly 120 validation repertoires, with about 94% of cluster scores above 0. CMV antigen specificity was confirmed in vitro for three CMV-associated chains.

This CDR3 is 13 amino acids long. Germline CDR1 SGHRS, CDR2 YFSETQ. Between the trimmed V and J ends, which lost 0 bases and 7 bases, there was a span of 10 bases. Libraries were prepared by immunoSEQ multiplex PCR; TCRdb keeps only in-frame clonotypes and omits some of them. The sample holds some 130,000 clones, approximately 89% seen once. This clonotype was obtained from a woman between 18 and 29 years old in good health and CMV-seronegative. The rearrangement uses TRBV5-1 and TRBJ1-2; D is unclear. Sample: PBMCs. The CDR3: CASSLGYSSGYTF. Here the CDR3 DNA reads TGCGCCAGCAGCTTGGGGTACAGTTCTGGCTACACCTTC.